This is a list of T cell receptor beta chains from one sample in a study of molecular identifiers for immune sequencing clone quantification. A single record per CDR3 protein comes from TCRdb applying MiXCR to the PCR reads. In the table there are nearly 55,000 distinct CDR3 sequences, roughly a third of which are singletons. The sequenced material came from naive CD8+ T cells from blood, with Jurkat cell RNA spiked in. These receptors were obtained from a human donor in good health. Some libraries in this study had Jurkat cell RNA spiked in. Each CDR3 is given with its conserved first and last residue. A D gene is named only where the DNA matches it firmly. Only part of the rows carry a size: once, few, many, or a class if the clone is expanded.

v_call	clone_size	j_call	d_call	cdr3_nt	cdr3_aa
TRBV4-3	NA	TRBJ2-7	NA	TGCGCCAGCAGCCCGGGGGTGTCGGGTCCCGACGAGCAGTACTTC	CASSPGVSGPDEQYF
TRBV12-3/TRBV12-4	NA	TRBJ2-3	TRBD2	TGTGCCAGCAGTCCCTCTAGCGGGAGGACGGGAGATACGCAGTATTTT	CASSPSSGRTGDTQYF
TRBV7-2	NA	TRBJ2-3	NA	TGTGCCAGCAGCTTTACAGATACGCTGTATTTT	CASSFTDTLYF
TRBV7-9	NA	TRBJ2-1	NA	TGTGCCAGCAGCTTACGACGGGTTTCCTACAATGAGCAGTTCTTC	CASSLRRVSYNEQFF
TRBV20-1	many	TRBJ2-2	NA	TGCGGTATCGACAGGTCTGGAGACACCGGGGAGCTGTTTTTT	CGIDRSGDTGELFF
TRBV28	medium-sized	TRBJ2-4	NA	TGTGCCAGCAGTAGCGGTTTAGCCAAAAACATTCAGTACTTC	CASSSGLAKNIQYF
TRBV15	few	TRBJ2-5	NA	TGTGCCACCAGCAGTCCACCAGGGATGACGGAGACCCAGTACTTC	CATSSPPGMTETQYF
TRBV19	few	TRBJ2-3	NA	TGTGCCAGTAGTATTTGGGGAGATACGCAGTATTTT	CASSIWGDTQYF
TRBV27	NA	TRBJ2-7	NA	TGTGCCAGCAGTTTAGGGGGGACGTCGGGTCTGGTCTACGAGCAGTACTTC	CASSLGGTSGLVYEQYF
TRBV6-2/TRBV6-3	few	TRBJ1-1	NA	TGTGCCAGTCTGGACTGGAACACTGAAGCTTTCTTT	CASLDWNTEAFF
TRBV20-1	few	TRBJ2-5	TRBD1	TGCAGTGCTAGCAGGACAGGGGAAGAGACCCAGTACTTC	CSASRTGEETQYF
TRBV27	many	TRBJ2-5	NA	TGTGCCAGCAGTCCAGAGTACCAAGAGACCCAGTACTTC	CASSPEYQETQYF
TRBV6-5	once	TRBJ2-1	TRBD2	TGTGCCAGCAGTTACTCGGGACTAGCGACCTACAATGAGCAGTTCTTC	CASSYSGLATYNEQFF
TRBV19	few	TRBJ1-1	TRBD1	TGTGCCAGTAGTATGCCTGACAGGGGGCAGGACACTGAAGCTTTCTTT	CASSMPDRGQDTEAFF
TRBV13	NA	TRBJ1-1	NA	TGTACCAGCAGCCAGCCGTCTACTGCGAACACTGAAGCTTTCTTT	CTSSQPSTANTEAFF
TRBV29-1	NA	TRBJ1-2	NA	TGCAGCGTTGAATCACAGGGAAATGGCTACTCCTTC	CSVESQGNGYSF
TRBV10-2	once	TRBJ2-1	NA	TGCGCCAGTCGCGACAGCTCCTACAATGAGCAGTTCTTC	CASRDSSYNEQFF
TRBV28	many	TRBJ1-1	NA	TGTGCCAGCAGTTCGATACGGAGGTCGGCTTTCTTT	CASSSIRRSAFF
TRBV4-3	NA	TRBJ2-7	NA	TGCGCCAGCAGCCAAGATCGCCAGTCTGCTGGCAACGAGCAGTACTTC	CASSQDRQSAGNEQYF
TRBV4-1	many	TRBJ2-6	NA	TGCGCCAGCAGCCAAGTATACAGGGTTGGGGCCAACGTCCTGACTTTC	CASSQVYRVGANVLTF
TRBV7-9	NA	TRBJ2-5	NA	TGTGCCAGCAGCCGGCCCCTCGGGCAAGAGACCCAGTACTTC	CASSRPLGQETQYF
TRBV29-1	many	TRBJ2-1	NA	TGCAGCGTCCCTGATGGAAGCTCCTACAATGAGCAGTTCTTC	CSVPDGSSYNEQFF
TRBV7-6	few	TRBJ2-3	TRBD2	TGTGCCAGCAGCTTTGCAGCGGGAGGACGAGTCACAGATACGCAGTATTTT	CASSFAAGGRVTDTQYF
TRBV12-3/TRBV12-4	NA	TRBJ1-6	TRBD1	TGTGCCAGCAGAGTGGGACAGGGGACCCTCCACTTT	CASRVGQGTLHF
TRBV13	NA	TRBJ2-5	NA	TGTGCCAGCAGCCCAGAGGGACCAGGGCAAGAGACCCAGTACTTC	CASSPEGPGQETQYF
TRBV9	NA	TRBJ1-1	NA	TGTGCCAGCAGCGACGGACAGCTGAACACTGAAGCTTTCTTT	CASSDGQLNTEAFF
TRBV19	NA	TRBJ2-3	NA	TGTGCCAGTAGTTCCCAGGTGGGGGGATACACAGATACGCAGTATTTT	CASSSQVGGYTDTQYF
TRBV6-2/TRBV6-3	NA	TRBJ2-3	NA	TGTGCCAGCACCGCCTGGGCCGACAGCACAGAAACGCAGTATTTT	CASTAWADSTETQYF
TRBV20-1	NA	TRBJ2-7	NA	TGCAGTACTAGGGATCAGGGTTACGAGCAGTACTTC	CSTRDQGYEQYF
TRBV20-1	NA	TRBJ2-7	NA	TGCAGTCAAACCGGGACTGGTGCCTACGAGCAGTACTTC	CSQTGTGAYEQYF
TRBV24-1	few	TRBJ2-3	TRBD2	TGTGCCACCAGTGATTTACGGGGGCTAGCGGGCCAAAACACAGATACGCAGTATTTT	CATSDLRGLAGQNTDTQYF
TRBV6-1	few	TRBJ2-7	NA	TGTGCCAGCACGTGGGGTTCCTACGAGCAGTACTTC	CASTWGSYEQYF